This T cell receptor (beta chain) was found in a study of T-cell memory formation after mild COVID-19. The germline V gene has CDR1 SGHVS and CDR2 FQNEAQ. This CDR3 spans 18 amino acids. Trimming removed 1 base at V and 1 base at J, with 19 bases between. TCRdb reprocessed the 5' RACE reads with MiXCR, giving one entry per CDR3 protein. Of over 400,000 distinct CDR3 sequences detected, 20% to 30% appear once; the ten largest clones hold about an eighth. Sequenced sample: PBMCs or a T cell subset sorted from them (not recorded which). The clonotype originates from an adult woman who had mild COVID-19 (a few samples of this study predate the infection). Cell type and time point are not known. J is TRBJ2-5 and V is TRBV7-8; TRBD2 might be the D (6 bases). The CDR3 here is CASSLGGRVAEIQETQYF. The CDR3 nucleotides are TGTGCCAGCAGCTTAGGGGGCAGGGTAGCGGAGATCCAAGAGACCCAGTACTTC. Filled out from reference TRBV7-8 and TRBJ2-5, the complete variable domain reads GAGVSQSPRYKVAKRGQDVALRCDPISGHVSLFWYQQALGQGPEFLTYFQNEAQLDKSGLPSDRFFAERPEGSVSTLKIQRTQQEDSAVYLCASSLGGRVAEIQETQYFGPGTRLLVL.